This is a list of T cell receptor beta chains from one sample in a study of blood T cell repertoires in COVID-19. TCRdb keeps only in-frame clones here, not all; method: immunoSEQ multiplex PCR. The sample holds approximately 160,000 clones; 85% are singletons and the top ten take under 8.5%. Sequenced input: peripheral blood. Every receptor here comes from a woman aged 60 to 75 with COVID-19, enrolled during active disease. Each CDR3 is given with its conserved first and last residue. Each record gives: clone size, V gene, CDR3 protein. The listing skips clone size in some rows; elsewhere it reads once, few, many or a size class.

NA,TRBV7-3,CASSLGARYGYTF
once,TRBV5-5,CASSLGHRVSTTGNTIYF
NA,TRBV5-4,CASSLGGPGSPNEKLFF
once,TRBV6-5,CASSYVTSGRSYEQYF
once,TRBV27,CASSLRRGESDQPQHF
NA,TRBV5-5,CASSFSGSRNEQFF
NA,TRBV6-5,CASSYRPRGPNYGYTF
NA,TRBV18,CASSTQQSSGGTDTQYF
NA,TRBV18,CASSPPFGRLNTEAFF
NA,TRBV18,CASTTGGGGNQPQHF
NA,TRBV30,CAWSTQTSSYNEQFF
few,TRBV20-1,CSASFNEQFF
NA,TRBV19,CAVRTGPISGNTIYF
NA,TRBV19,CASSRRGEQPQHF
NA,TRBV9,CASSVGLATSGSSYNEQFF
NA,TRBV6-5,CASRFSGTNQPQHF
NA,TRBV3-1/TRBV3-2,CASSRGGQGGNQPQHF
NA,TRBV6-1,CASSEAAQGVKTQYF
NA,TRBV12-3/TRBV12-4,CASSFTDRSEAFF
NA,TRBV6-6,CASSYGGQYGNTIYF
NA,TRBV7-9,CASSTGTLNEKLFF
few,TRBV29-1,CSVLQGAGSYEQYF
NA,TRBV5-1,CASSLFTSGQETQYF
few,TRBV15,CATSRVLQERSTDTQYF
NA,TRBV5-8,CASSLGLPPAYGYTF
NA,TRBV7-9,CASSSRGQGGNIQYF
many,TRBV18,CASSRGQGAPDTQYF
NA,TRBV1,CTSSRTCSGKNQPQHF
NA,TRBV30,CAWSQESGAANQPQHF
NA,TRBV19,CASMDRFDIQYF
NA,TRBV7-9,CASSSDRVGSPLHF